This TCR beta chain was found in a study of T-cell reconstitution after alpha-beta-depleted transplantation in children. This clonotype was detected many times. The CDR3 is 15 residues long. The trim removed 5 bases at V and 4 bases at J, leaving 8 bases unmatched. CDR1 SEHNR and CDR2 FQNEAQ come from the germline V gene (reference sequence). A TCRbeta library incorporating unique molecular identifiers was prepared. Each CDR3 protein is one row after TCRdb ran MiXCR on the PCR reads. The sample includes 150,000 to 250,000 distinct CDR3 sequences, 13% to 15% of them seen just once. The source is a human donor who donated a stem cell graft to a child with acute lymphoblastic leukemia. The V and J genes are TRBV7-9 and TRBJ1-1, with 9 bases aligning to TRBD1. The specimen comprised PBMCs from the stem cell graft donor, sampled from the stem cell graft. CDR3 sequence (DNA): TGTGCCAGCAGCCCCGAATCGGACAGGGGCACTGAAGCTTTCTTT. Translation: CASSPESDRGTEAFF.